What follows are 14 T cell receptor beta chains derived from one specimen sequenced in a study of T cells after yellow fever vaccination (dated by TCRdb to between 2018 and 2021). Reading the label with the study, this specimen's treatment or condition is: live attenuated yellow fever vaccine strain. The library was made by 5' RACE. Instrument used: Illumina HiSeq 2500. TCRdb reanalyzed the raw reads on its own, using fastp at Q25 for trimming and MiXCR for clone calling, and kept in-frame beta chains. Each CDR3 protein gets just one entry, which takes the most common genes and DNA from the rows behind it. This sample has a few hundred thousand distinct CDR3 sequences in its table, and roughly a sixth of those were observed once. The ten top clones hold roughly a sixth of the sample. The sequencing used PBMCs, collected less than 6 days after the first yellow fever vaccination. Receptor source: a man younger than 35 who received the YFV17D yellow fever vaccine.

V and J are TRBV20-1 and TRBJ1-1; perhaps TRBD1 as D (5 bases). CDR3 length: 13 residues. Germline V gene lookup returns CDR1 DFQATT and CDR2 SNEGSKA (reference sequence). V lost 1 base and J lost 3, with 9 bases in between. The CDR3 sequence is CSARVGLDTEAFF. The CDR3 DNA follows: TGCAGTGCTAGAGTGGGGCTTGACACTGAAGCTTTCTTT.

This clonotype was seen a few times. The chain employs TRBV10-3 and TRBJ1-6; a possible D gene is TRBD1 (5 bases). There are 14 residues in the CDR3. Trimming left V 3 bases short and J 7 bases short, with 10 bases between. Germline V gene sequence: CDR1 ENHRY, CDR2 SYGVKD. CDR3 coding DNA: TGTGCCATCAGTGATGATAAGGGGAATTCACCCCTCCACTTT. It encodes CAISDDKGNSPLHF.

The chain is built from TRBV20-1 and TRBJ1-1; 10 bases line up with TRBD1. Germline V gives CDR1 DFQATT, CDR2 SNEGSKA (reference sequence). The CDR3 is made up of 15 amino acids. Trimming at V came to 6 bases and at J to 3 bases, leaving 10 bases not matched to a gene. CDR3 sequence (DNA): TGCAGTGCCCTAATTGGAGGGACAGGGGACACTGAAGCTTTCTTT. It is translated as CSALIGGTGDTEAFF.

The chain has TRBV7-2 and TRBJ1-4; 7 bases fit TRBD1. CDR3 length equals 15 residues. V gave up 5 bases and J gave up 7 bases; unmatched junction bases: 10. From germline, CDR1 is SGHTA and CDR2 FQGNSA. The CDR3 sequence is CASSARGGGGEKLFF. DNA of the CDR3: TGTGCCAGCAGCGCCAGGGGGGGGGGCGGTGAAAAACTGTTTTTT.

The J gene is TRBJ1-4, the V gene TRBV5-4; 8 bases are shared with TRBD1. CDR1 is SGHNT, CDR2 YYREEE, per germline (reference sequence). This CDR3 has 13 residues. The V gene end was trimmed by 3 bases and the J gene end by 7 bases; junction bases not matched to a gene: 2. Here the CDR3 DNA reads TGTGCCAGCAGCTGGACAGGGTCTGAAAAACTGTTTTTT. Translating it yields CASSWTGSEKLFF.

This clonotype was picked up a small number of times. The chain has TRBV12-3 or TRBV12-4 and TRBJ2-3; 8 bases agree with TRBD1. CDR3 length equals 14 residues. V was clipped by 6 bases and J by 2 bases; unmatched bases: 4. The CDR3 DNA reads TGTGCCAGCAGCCAGGGGGCAAACACAGATACGCAGTATTTT. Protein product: CASSQGANTDTQYF.

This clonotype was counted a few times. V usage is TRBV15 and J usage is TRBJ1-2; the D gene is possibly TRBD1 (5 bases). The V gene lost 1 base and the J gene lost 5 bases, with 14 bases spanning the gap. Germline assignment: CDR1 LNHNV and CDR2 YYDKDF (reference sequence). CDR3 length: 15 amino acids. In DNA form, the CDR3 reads TGTGCCACCAGCAGAGTGGTCTCAGGGCAGTATGGCTACACCTTC. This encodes CATSRVVSGQYGYTF.

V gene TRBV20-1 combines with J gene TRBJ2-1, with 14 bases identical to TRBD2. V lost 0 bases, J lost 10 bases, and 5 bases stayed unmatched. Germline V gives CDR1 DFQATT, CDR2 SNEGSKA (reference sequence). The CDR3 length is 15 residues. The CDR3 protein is CSARDGTSGGGEQFF. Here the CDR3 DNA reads TGCAGTGCTAGAGACGGGACTAGCGGGGGTGGCGAGCAGTTCTTC.

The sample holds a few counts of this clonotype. Written as DNA, the CDR3 is TGCGCCAGCAGCCAAGATTTAGTCGGCAGAGGAAACACCATATATTTT. Its protein is CASSQDLVGRGNTIYF. J is TRBJ1-3 and V is TRBV4-3; no clear D gene. The CDR3 is made up of 16 amino acids. Germline V gene sequence: CDR1 LGHNA, CDR2 YSLEER. The V end was cut by 0 bases, the J end by 4 bases, with 13 bases between.

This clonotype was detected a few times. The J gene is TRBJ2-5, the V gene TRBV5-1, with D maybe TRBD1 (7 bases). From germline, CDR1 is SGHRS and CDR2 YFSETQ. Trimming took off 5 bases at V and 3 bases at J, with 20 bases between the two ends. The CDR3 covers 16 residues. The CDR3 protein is CASSHRQGGLEETQYF. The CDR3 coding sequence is TGCGCCAGCAGTCACCGACAGGGAGGCCTTGAAGAGACCCAGTACTTC.

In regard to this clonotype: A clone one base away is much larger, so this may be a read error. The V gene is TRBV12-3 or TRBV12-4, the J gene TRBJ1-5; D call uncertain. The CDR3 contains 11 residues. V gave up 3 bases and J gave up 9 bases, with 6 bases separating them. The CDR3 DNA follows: TGTGCCAGCAGTTTTGCCGGGCCCCAGCATTTT. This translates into CASSFAGPQHF.

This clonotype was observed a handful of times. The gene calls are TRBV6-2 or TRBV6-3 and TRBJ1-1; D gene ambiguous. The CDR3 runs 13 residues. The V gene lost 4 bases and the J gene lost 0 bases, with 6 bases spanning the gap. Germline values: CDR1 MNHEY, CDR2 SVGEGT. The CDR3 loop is CASSLPLNTEAFF. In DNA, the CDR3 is TGTGCCAGCAGTTTGCCCTTGAACACTGAAGCTTTCTTT.

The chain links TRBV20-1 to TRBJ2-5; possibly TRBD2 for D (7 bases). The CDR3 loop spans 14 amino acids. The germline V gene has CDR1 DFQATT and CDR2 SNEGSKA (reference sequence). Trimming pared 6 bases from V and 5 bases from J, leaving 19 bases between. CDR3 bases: TGCAGTGCCCTAGGGGGGGAAACAAGTGAGACCCAGTACTTC. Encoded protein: CSALGGETSETQYF.

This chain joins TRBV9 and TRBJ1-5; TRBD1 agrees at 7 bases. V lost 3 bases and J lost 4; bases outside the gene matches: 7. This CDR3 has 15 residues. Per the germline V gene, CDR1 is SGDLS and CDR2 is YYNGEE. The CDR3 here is CASSETGQLNQPQHF. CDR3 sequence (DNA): TGTGCCAGCAGCGAAACGGGACAGTTAAATCAGCCCCAGCATTTT.